The source of this T cell receptor (beta chain) is a study of cytomegalovirus exposure and HLA in healthy donors. The PCR used 60 Vbeta and 13 Jbeta primers. This table comes from immunoSEQ multiplex PCR, and its TCRdb copy is limited to in-frame clones, with some not included. Counted here are under 150,000 clones, 60% to 85% occurring once; the ten biggest clones make up 3% to 4%. Germline-derived CDR1 and CDR2 are SGHTA and FQGNSA. The CDR3 totals 12 residues. The V and J ends lost 4 bases and 8 bases respectively, with 9 bases between them. The chain combines TRBV7-2 with TRBJ2-1; no firm D call. Sample: PBMCs. The clonotype comes from a woman under 40 in good health and CMV-seropositive. CDR3 region: CASSSPFYEQFF. CDR3 bases: TGTGCCAGCAGCTCCCCTTTTTATGAGCAGTTCTTC. The whole variable domain, filled in from reference TRBV7-2 and TRBJ2-1, reads GAGVSQSPSNKVTEKGKDVELRCDPISGHTALYWYRQSLGQGLEFLIYFQGNSAPDKSGLPSDRFSAERTGGSVSTLTIQRTQQEDSAVYLCASSSPFYEQFFGPGTRLTVL.